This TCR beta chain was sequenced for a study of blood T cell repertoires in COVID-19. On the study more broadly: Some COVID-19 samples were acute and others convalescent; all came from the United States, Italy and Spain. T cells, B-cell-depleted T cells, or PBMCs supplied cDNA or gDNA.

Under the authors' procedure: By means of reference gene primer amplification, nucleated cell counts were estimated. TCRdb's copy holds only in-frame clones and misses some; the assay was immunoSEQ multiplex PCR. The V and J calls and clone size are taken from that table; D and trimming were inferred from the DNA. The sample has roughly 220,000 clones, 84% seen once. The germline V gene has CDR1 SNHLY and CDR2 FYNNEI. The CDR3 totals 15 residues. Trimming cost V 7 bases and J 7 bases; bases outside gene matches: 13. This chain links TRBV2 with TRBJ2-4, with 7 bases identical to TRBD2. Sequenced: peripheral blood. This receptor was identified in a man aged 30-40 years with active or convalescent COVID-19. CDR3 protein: CASIQEAGDRNIQYF. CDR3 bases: TGTGCCAGCATCCAGGAGGCGGGAGATCGGAACATTCAGTACTTC.